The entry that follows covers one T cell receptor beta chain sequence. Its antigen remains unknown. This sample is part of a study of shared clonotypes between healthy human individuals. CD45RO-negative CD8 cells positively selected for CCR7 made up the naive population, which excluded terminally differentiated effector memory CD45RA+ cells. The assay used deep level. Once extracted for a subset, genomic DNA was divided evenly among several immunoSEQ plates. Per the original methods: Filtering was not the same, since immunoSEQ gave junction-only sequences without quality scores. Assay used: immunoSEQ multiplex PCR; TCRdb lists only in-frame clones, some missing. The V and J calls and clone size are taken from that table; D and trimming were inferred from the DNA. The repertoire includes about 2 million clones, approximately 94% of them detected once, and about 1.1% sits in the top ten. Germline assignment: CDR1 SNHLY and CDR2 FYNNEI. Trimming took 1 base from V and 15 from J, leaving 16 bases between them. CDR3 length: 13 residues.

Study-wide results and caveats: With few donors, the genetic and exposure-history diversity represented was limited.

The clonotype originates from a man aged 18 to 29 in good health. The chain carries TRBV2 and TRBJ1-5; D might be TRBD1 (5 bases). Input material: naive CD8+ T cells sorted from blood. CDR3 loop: CASSEGGSFTGHF. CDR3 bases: TGTGCCAGCAGTGAAGGGGGGTCTTTCACTGGGCATTTT.